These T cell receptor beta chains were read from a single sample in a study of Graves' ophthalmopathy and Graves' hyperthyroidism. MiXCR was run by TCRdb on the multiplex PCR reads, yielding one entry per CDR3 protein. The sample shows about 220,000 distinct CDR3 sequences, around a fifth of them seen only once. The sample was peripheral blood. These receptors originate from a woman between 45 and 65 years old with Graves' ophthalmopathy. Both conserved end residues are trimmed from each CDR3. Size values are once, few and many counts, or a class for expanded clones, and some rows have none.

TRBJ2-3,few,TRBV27,ASMGGGWDTQY
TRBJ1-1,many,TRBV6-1,ASRDGYTEAF
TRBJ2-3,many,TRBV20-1,SAKGAGATDTQY
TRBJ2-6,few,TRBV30,AWNRGGSGANVLT
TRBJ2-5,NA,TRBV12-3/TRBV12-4,ASSSSGSRDEETQY
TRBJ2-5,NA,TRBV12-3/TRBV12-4,ASSFYQVGQETQY
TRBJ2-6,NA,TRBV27,ASSLSIRGTGGTGANVLT
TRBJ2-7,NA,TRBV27,ASSLWSSRRYEQY
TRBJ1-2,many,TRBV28,ASSLVQGTYGYT
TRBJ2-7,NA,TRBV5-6,ASSILSRWDSFEQY
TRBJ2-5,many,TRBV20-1,SAPPGPSGKKTQY
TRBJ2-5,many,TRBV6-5,ASSSGLAIQETQY
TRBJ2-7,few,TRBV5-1,ASSLQGIEQY
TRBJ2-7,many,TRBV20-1,SARDSGTSLVEQY
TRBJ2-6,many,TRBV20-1,SARTSGRVGGANVLT
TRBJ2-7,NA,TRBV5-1,ASSLYGRGFEQY
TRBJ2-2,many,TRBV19,ASSRQGVTGELF
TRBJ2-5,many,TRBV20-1,SATFGGETQY
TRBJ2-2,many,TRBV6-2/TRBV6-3,ASSYSTYADRNTGELF
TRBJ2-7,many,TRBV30,AWSKGQLYEQY
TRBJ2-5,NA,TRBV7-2,ASSLTASAETQY
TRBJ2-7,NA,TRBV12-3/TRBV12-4,ASGSDRAYEQY
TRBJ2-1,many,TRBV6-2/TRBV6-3,ASSDGLANEQF
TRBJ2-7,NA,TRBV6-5,ASSLRQGGYEQY
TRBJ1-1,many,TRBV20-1,SAIGGAITEAF
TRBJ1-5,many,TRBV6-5,ASSYKRGDQPQH
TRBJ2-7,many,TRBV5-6,ASSARLAGASRQY
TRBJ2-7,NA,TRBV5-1,ASSFQGAYEQY
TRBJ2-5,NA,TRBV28,ASSFYLRQGGRETQY
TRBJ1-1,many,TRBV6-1,ASRSPGGRAF
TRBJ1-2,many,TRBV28,ASRSDSGYGYT
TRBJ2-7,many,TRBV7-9,ASSLDWGQKYEQY
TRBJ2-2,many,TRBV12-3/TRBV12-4,ASSGLAGAVSGELF
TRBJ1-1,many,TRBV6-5,ASSYSKQGNTEAF
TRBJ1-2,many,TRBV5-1,ASSSDGTTSIGYT
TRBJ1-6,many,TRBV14,ASSQGQAGSPLH
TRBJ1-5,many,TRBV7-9,ASSLESGQPQH
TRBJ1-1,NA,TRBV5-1,ASSLGWTDMNTEAF
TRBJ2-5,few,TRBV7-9,ASSLGRQSAETQY
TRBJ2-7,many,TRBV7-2,ASSQDGGLYEQY
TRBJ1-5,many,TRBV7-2,ASSWGRSNQPQH
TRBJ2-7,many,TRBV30,AWSGRPSGISSYEQY
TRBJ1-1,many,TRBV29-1,SVVSDTEAF
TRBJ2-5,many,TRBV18,ASSPPGTGWGETQY
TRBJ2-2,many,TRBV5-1,ASSLYGGGELF
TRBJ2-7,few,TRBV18,ASSPLAGRYEQY
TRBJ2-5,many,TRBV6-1,ASSEQASRETQY
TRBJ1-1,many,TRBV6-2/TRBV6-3,ASRRGPGFREVVAF
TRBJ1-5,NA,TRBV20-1,SAPTAGEYSNQPQH
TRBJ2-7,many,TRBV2,ASSERYTYEQY
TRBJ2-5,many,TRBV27,ATRYYDRETQY
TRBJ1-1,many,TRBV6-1,ASNPRANTEAF
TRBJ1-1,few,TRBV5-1,ASSLPGTDRGEAF
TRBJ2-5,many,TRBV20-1,SARDRGATKETQY
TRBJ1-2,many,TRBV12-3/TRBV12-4,ASSHRSGGNYGYT
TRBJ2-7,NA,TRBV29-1,SVEALTDSGEQY
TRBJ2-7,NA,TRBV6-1,ASRNPRALWGEQY